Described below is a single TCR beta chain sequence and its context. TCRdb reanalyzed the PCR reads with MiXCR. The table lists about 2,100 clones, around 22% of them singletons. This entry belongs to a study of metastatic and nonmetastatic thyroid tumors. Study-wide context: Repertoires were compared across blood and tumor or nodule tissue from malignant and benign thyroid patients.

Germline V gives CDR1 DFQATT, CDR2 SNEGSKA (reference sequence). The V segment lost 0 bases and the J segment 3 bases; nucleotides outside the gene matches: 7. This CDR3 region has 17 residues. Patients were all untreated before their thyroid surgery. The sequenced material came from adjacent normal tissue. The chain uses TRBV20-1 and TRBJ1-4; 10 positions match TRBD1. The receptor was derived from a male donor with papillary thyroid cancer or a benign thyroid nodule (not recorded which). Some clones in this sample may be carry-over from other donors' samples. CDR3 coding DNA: TGCAGTGCTAGAGAAGCCGGGACAGGGGCTTCTAATGAAAAACTGTTTTTT. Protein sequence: CSAREAGTGASNEKLFF.